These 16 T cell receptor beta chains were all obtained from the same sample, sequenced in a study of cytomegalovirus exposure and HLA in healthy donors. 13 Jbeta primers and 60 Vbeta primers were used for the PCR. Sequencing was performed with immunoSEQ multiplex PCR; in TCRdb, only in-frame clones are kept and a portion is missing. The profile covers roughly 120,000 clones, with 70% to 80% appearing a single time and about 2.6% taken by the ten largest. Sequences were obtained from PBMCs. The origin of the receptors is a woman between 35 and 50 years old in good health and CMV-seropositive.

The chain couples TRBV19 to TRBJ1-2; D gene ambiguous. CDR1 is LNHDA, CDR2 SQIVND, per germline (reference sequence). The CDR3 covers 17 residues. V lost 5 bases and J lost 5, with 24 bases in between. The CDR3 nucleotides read TGTGCCAGTAGTGCTGGACTAGGGAGAGACTATCGGTATGGCTACACCTTC. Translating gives CASSAGLGRDYRYGYTF.

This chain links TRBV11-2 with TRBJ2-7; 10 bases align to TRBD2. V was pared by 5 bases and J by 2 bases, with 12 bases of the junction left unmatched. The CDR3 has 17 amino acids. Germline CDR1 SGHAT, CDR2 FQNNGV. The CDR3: CASSPRWASGRAYEQYF. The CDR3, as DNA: TGTGCCAGCAGCCCCCGCTGGGCCAGCGGGAGGGCCTACGAGCAGTACTTC. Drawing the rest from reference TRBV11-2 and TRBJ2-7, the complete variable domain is EAGVAQSPRYKIIEKRQSVAFWCNPISGHATLYWYQQILGQGPKLLIQFQNNGVVDDSQLPKDRFSAERLKGVDSTLKIQPAKLEDSAVYLCASSPRWASGRAYEQYFGPGTRLTVT.

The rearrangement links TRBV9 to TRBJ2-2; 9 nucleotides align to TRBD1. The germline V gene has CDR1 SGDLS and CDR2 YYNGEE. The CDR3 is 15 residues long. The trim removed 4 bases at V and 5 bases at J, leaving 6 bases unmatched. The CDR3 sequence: CASSPGTGWTGELFF. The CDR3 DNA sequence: TGTGCCAGCAGCCCCGGGACAGGGTGGACCGGGGAGCTGTTTTTT.

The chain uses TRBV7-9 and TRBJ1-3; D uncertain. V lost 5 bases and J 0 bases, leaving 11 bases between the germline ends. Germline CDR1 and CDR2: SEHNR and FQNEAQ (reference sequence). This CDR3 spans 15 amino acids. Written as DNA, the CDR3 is TGTGCCAGCAGCCAGGCTCTGAGCTCTGGAAACACCATATATTTT. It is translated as CASSQALSSGNTIYF. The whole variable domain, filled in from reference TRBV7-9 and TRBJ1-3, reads DTGVSQNPRHKITKRGQNVTFRCDPISEHNRLYWYRQTLGQGPEFLTYFQNEAQLEKSRLLSDRFSAERPKGSFSTLEIQRTEQGDSAMYLCASSQALSSGNTIYFGEGSWLTVV.

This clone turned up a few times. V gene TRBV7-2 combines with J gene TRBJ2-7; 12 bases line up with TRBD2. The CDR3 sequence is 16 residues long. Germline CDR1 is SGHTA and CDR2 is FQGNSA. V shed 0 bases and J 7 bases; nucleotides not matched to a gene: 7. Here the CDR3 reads CASSLAQGLAGWEQYF. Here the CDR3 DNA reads TGTGCCAGCAGCTTAGCCCAGGGACTAGCGGGTTGGGAGCAGTACTTC.

DNA of the CDR3: TGCGCCAGCAGCCAAGGGCCGGCGGGGACCTACACCGGGGAGCTGTTTTTT. It codes for CASSQGPAGTYTGELFF. The V gene is TRBV4-3, the J gene TRBJ2-2; a weak D match, TRBD2 (6 bases). The CDR3 is made up of 17 amino acids. Looked up from germline, CDR1 is LGHNA and CDR2 is YSLEER. Trimming pared 1 base from V and 3 bases from J, leaving 15 bases between.

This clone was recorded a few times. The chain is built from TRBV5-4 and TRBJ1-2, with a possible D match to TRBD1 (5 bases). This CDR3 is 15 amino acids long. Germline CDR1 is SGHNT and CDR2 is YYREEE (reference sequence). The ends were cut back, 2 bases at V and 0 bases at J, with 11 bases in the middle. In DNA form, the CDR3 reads TGTGCCAGCAGCTTCGGACAAGAAGCTAACTATGGCTACACCTTC. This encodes CASSFGQEANYGYTF.

CDR3 loop: CASIGGAHYNEQFF. CDR3 in DNA: TGTGCCAGCATCGGGGGGGCCCATTACAATGAGCAGTTCTTC. The chain employs TRBV6-5 and TRBJ2-1; 8 bases align to TRBD2. V shed 7 bases and J 4 bases; nucleotides not matched to a gene: 6. Per germline, CDR1 MNHEY and CDR2 SVGAGI. The CDR3 contains 14 residues.

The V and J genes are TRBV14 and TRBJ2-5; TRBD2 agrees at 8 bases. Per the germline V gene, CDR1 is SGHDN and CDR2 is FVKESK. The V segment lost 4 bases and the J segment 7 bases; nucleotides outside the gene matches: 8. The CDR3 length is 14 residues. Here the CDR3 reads CASSLKTSVGTQYF. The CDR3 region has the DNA TGTGCCAGCAGCCTAAAGACTAGCGTGGGGACCCAGTACTTC. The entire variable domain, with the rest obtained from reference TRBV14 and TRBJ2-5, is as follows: EAGVTQFPSHSVIEKGQTVTLRCDPISGHDNLYWYRRVMGKEIKFLLHFVKESKQDESGMPNNRFLAERTGGTYSTLKVQPAELEDSGVYFCASSLKTSVGTQYFGPGTRLLVL.

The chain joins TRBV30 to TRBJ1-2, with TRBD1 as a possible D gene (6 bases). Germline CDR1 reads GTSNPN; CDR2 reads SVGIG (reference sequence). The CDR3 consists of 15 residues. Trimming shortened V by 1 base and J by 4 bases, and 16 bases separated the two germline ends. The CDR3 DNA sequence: TGTGCCTGGAGTGGGACACCGGACAGCCCCTATGGCTACACCTTC. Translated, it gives CAWSGTPDSPYGYTF.

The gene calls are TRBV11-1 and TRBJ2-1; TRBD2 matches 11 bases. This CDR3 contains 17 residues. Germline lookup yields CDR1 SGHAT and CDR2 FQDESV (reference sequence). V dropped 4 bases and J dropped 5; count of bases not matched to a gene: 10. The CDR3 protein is CASSSQVAGGPHNEQFF. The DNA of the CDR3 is TGTGCCAGCAGCTCTCAAGTAGCGGGGGGGCCACACAATGAGCAGTTCTTC.

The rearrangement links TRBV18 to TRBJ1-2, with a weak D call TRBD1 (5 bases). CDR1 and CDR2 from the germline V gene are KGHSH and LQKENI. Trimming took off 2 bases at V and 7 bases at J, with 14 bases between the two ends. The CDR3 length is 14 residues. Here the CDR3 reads CASSPGSGPGGYTF. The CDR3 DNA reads TGTGCCAGCTCACCAGGGTCAGGGCCTGGTGGCTACACCTTC. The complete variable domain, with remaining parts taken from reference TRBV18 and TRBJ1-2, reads NAGVMQNPRHLVRRRGQEARLRCSPMKGHSHVYWYRQLPEEGLKFMVYLQKENIIDESGMPKERFSAEFPKEGPSILRIQQVVRGDSAAYFCASSPGSGPGGYTFGSGTRLTVV.

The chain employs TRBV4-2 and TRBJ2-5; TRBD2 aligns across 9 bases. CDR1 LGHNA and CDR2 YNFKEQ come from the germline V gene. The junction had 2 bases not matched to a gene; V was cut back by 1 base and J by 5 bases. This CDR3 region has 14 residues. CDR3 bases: TGTGCCAGCAGCCAAGTGCGGGGGGGTGAGACCCAGTACTTC. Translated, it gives CASSQVRGGETQYF.

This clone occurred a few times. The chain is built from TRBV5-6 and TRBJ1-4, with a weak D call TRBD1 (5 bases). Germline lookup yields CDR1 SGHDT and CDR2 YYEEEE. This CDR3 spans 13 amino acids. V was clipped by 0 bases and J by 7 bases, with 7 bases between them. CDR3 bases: TGTGCCAGCAGCTTGGCCGACAGTGAAAAACTGTTTTTT. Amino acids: CASSLADSEKLFF.

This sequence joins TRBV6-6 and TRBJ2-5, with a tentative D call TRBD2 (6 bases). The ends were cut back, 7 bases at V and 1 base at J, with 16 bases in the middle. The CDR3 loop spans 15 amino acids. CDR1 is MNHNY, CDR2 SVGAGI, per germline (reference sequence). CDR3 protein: CASNTPRRAQETQYF. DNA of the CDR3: TGTGCCAGCAATACCCCCCGGAGGGCCCAAGAGACCCAGTACTTC.

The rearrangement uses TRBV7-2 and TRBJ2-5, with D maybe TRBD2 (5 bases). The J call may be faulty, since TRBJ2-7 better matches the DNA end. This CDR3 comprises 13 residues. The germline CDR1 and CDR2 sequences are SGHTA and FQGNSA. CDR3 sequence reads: CASSPRRSYEQYF. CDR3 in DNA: TGTGCCAGCAGCCCCCGGAGGTCCTACGAGCAGTACTTC.